These 17 T cell receptor beta chains were all obtained from the same sample, sequenced in a study of cytomegalovirus exposure and HLA in healthy donors. The primer mix had 60 Vbeta and 13 Jbeta primers. Method: immunoSEQ multiplex PCR; TCRdb's copy keeps in-frame clones and lacks some. The table lists around 170,000 clones, 80% to 85% of them singletons. Sequenced sample: PBMCs. The receptors derive from a woman between 18 and 29 years old in good health and CMV-seronegative.

The rearrangement links TRBV7-3 to TRBJ2-2; a weak D match, TRBD2 (5 bases). The CDR3 extends over 14 amino acids. The V and J ends lost 5 bases and 7 bases respectively, with 14 bases between them. The germline CDR1 and CDR2 sequences are SGHTA and FQGTGA. CDR3 nucleotides: TGTGCCAGCAGCGCACCGGGGTCGGGCGGGGAGCTGTTTTTT. This codes for CASSAPGSGGELFF.

The J gene is TRBJ2-7, the V gene TRBV7-7, with 9 bases matching TRBD2. CDR3 length: 16 residues. V shed 5 bases, J shed 1 base, and the junction held 9 bases outside the gene matches. The V gene's germline CDR1 is SSHAT and CDR2 FNYEAQ (reference sequence). The CDR3 DNA is TGTGCCAGCAGCCTTCCTTTTAGCGGGAGTTCCTACGAGCAGTACTTC. It translates to CASSLPFSGSSYEQYF.

V usage is TRBV6-6 and J usage is TRBJ2-3; D is possibly TRBD2 (5 bases). Germline-derived CDR1 and CDR2 are MNHNY and SVGAGI (reference sequence). V shed 0 bases and J shed 3 bases, with 13 bases lying between them. The CDR3 has 16 residues. CDR3 in amino acids: CASSYSTGVRTDTQYF. In nucleotides, the CDR3 is TGTGCCAGCAGTTACTCCACCGGGGTCAGGACAGATACGCAGTATTTT.

Only one count was recorded for this clone. The J gene is TRBJ1-1, the V gene TRBV5-1; TRBD1 might be the D (5 bases). CDR1 is SGHRS, CDR2 YFSETQ, per germline. Deletions cut 0 bases from V and 1 base from J, with 10 bases between. This CDR3 has 15 amino acids. The CDR3 DNA reads as TGCGCCAGCAGCTTGGATGGGGCATCGAACACTGAAGCTTTCTTT. Its protein product is CASSLDGASNTEAFF.

J is TRBJ1-2 and V is TRBV6-1; 11 bases fit TRBD1. The V segment lost 6 bases and the J segment 2 bases; nucleotides outside the gene matches: 2. The CDR3 contains 14 residues. From germline, CDR1 is MNHNS and CDR2 SASEGT. This CDR3 is CASRGDRGNYGYTF. CDR3 nucleotides: TGTGCCAGCAGGGGGGACAGGGGGAACTATGGCTACACCTTC.

The chain carries TRBV10-1 and TRBJ2-5, with D possibly being TRBD1 (6 bases). Trimming took 5 bases from V and 3 from J, leaving 10 bases between them. The length of the CDR3 is 13 residues. Germline assignment: CDR1 WNHNN and CDR2 SYGVQD (reference sequence). Written as DNA, the CDR3 is TGCGCCAGCAGTCAGGGGCGGGAAGAGACCCAGTACTTC. Amino acid sequence: CASSQGREETQYF.

This chain uses TRBV5-1 with TRBJ2-7, with D possibly being TRBD1 (5 bases). CDR1 and CDR2 from the germline V gene are SGHRS and YFSETQ. The CDR3 contains 16 residues. Trimming removed 1 base at V and 3 bases at J, with 17 bases between. In nucleotides, the CDR3 is TGCGCCAGCAGCTTGATTGGACCGACAGCAAACTACGAGCAGTACTTC. Its protein product is CASSLIGPTANYEQYF.

This clone was observed a single time. The rearrangement joins TRBV7-2 to TRBJ2-1; D ambiguous. The CDR3 totals 13 residues. The V and J ends lost 3 bases and 7 bases respectively, with 10 bases between them. CDR1 and CDR2 (germline): SGHTA, FQGNSA. The CDR3 loop is CASSFFLSNEQFF. CDR3 nucleotide sequence: TGTGCCAGCAGCTTTTTCCTATCTAATGAGCAGTTCTTC.

This chain connects TRBV28 to TRBJ1-3, with TRBD1 matching 8 bases. The CDR3 has 15 residues. Germline-derived CDR1 and CDR2 are MDHEN and SYDVKM. Trimming at V came to 5 bases and at J to 7 bases, leaving 10 bases not matched to a gene. As DNA, the CDR3 is TGTGCCAGCAGTACAGGACAGGGTCTTAGGAACACCATATATTTT. Translation: CASSTGQGLRNTIYF.

This clone showed up just once. At one of its ends the junction is not consistent with the germline gene, which may arise from a read error. The rearrangement links TRBV7-9 to TRBJ2-7; TRBD2 might be the D (5 bases). Germline CDR1 SEHNR, CDR2 FQNEAQ (reference sequence). The CDR3 totals 16 residues. The CDR3 sequence is CSSSPVELRGSYEQYF. The CDR3 DNA reads TGTTCCAGCAGCCCAGTTGAGTTACGCGGGTCCTACGAGCAGTACTTC. The entire variable domain, with the rest obtained from reference TRBV7-9 and TRBJ2-7, is as follows: DTGVSQNPRHKITKRGQNVTFRCDPISEHNRLYWYRQTLGQGPEFLTYFQNEAQLEKSRLLSDRFSAERPKGSFSTLEIQRTEQGDSAMYLCSSSPVELRGSYEQYFGPGTRLTVT.

This clone was picked up one time. The J gene is TRBJ1-6, the V gene TRBV5-1; D not resolved. Germline V gene sequence: CDR1 SGHRS, CDR2 YFSETQ. The V and J ends lost 5 bases and 0 bases respectively, with 21 bases between them. CDR3 length: 19 residues. The DNA for the CDR3 is TGCGCCAGCAGGTTAAGCAATGAGGCGACGAGCTCCTATAATTCACCCCTCCACTTT. Protein product: CASRLSNEATSSYNSPLHF.

Comment on this clone: The limits of the CDR3 on the DNA are not certain, so only TCRdb's listed CDR3 is given. This chain uses TRBV6-1 with TRBJ2-1; TRBD1, the table's D call, lacks a check against the DNA. CDR1 and CDR2 (germline): MNHNS, SASEGT. The CDR3 contains 16 residues when both ends are counted. CDR3 loop: CASSDSGQGYYNEQFF.

V usage is TRBV13 and J usage is TRBJ2-1; the D gene is possibly TRBD1 (6 bases). The length of the CDR3 is 14 residues. Germline V lookup: CDR1 PRHDT, CDR2 FYEKMQ (reference sequence). Trimming removed 7 bases from V and 0 bases from J, with 10 bases in between. For the CDR3, the DNA is TGTGCCAGCAAGGGGGATACCTCCTACAATGAGCAGTTCTTC. This codes for CASKGDTSYNEQFF.

The gene calls are TRBV10-2 and TRBJ2-3; 9 bases fit TRBD1. This CDR3 is 16 amino acids long. Unmatched junction bases numbered 10, after V lost 9 bases and J lost 0 bases. Germline values: CDR1 WSHSY, CDR2 SAAADI. The chain's CDR3 is CARGTGRDESTDTQYF. DNA of the CDR3: TGCGCCAGAGGGACAGGGAGGGACGAGAGCACAGATACGCAGTATTTT.

The rearrangement links TRBV5-5 to TRBJ2-7, with 10 bases identical to TRBD1. This CDR3 comprises 14 residues. The germline CDR1 and CDR2 sequences are SGHKS and YYEKEE (reference sequence). J was trimmed by 5 bases and V by 0 bases; bases with no gene match: 2. CDR3 DNA: TGTGCCAGCAGCTTGGCGGACAGGGGGGACGAGCAGTACTTC. Translation gives CASSLADRGDEQYF.

The genes are TRBV4-1 and TRBJ1-3; D not resolved. Looked up from germline, CDR1 is MGHRA and CDR2 is YSYEKL. Trimming stripped 4 bases from V and 8 bases from J, with 18 bases between. The CDR3 covers 15 residues. This CDR3 is CASSPYGSPLDTIYF. CDR3 DNA sequence: TGCGCCAGCAGCCCTTACGGGTCCCCCCTGGACACCATATATTTT.

This clone was seen only once. The chain is built from TRBV7-9 and TRBJ1-2; the D is unclear. Germline V lookup: CDR1 SEHNR, CDR2 FQNEAQ (reference sequence). The CDR3 has 13 amino acids. Deletions cut 1 base from V and 2 bases from J, with 5 bases between. CDR3 loop: CASSLVGNYGYTF. CDR3 DNA: TGTGCCAGCAGCTTAGTGGGCAACTATGGCTACACCTTC.